The clone carrying this T cell receptor beta chain was seen only a few times. These data are taken from a study of neoadjuvant anti-PD-1 for oral cavity cancer. V was cut by 2 bases and J by 2 bases, with 7 bases left in between. There are 14 residues in the CDR3. Germline CDR1 and CDR2: MNHNS and SASEGT. Time point described: after neoadjuvant nivolumab, at surgical resection. Repertoires were generated with immunoSEQ multiplex PCR, while TCRdb's copy carries only in-frame clones and drops some. The table lists about 9,300 clones, more than 70% of them singletons. This chain uses TRBV6-1 with TRBJ1-5; TRBD1 might be the D (6 bases). The sequence was obtained from a person between 35 and 79 years old with oral cavity squamous cell carcinoma. The sequencing here drew on PBMCs, taken after nivolumab (anti-PD-1) treatment. The CDR3 coding sequence is TGTGCCAGCAGTGAATCAGGGGGCAATCAGCCCCAGCATTTT. Translated: CASSESGGNQPQHF.